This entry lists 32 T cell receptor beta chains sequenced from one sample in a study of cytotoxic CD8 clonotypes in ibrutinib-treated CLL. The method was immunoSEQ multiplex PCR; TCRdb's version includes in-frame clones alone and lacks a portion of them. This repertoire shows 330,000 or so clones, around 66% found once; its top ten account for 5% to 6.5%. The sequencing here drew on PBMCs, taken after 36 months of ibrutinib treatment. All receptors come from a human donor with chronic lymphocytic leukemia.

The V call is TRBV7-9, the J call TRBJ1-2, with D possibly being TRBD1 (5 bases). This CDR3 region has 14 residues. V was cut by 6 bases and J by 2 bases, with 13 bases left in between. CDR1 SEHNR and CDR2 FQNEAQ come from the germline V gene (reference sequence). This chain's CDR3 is CASSPPGRNYGYTF. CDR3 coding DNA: TGTGCCAGCAGTCCCCCGGGACGGAACTATGGCTACACCTTC. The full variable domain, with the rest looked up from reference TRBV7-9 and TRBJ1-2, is DTGVSQNPRHKITKRGQNVTFRCDPISEHNRLYWYRQTLGQGPEFLTYFQNEAQLEKSRLLSDRFSAERPKGSFSTLEIQRTEQGDSAMYLCASSPPGRNYGYTFGSGTRLTVV.

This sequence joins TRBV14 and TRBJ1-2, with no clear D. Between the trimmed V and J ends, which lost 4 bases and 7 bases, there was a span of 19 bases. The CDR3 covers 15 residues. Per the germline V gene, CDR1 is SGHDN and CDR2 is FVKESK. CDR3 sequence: CASSPSGPTGGGYTF. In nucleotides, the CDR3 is TGTGCCAGCAGCCCAAGCGGACCAACGGGAGGTGGCTACACCTTC. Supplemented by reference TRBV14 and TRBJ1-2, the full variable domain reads EAGVTQFPSHSVIEKGQTVTLRCDPISGHDNLYWYRRVMGKEIKFLLHFVKESKQDESGMPNNRFLAERTGGTYSTLKVQPAELEDSGVYFCASSPSGPTGGGYTFGSGTRLTVV.

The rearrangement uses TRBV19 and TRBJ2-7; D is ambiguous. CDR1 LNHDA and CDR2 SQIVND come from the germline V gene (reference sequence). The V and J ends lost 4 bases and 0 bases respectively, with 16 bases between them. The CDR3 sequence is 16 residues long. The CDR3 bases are TGTGCCAGTAGTACACCCTTAACAAGTCACTCCTACGAGCAGTACTTC. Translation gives CASSTPLTSHSYEQYF.

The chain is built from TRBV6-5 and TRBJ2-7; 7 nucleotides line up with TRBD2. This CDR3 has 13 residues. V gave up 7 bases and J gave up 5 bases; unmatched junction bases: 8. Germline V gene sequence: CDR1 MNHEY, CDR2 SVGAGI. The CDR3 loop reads CASTTLGRDEQYF. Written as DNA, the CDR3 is TGTGCCAGCACCACACTAGGGAGGGACGAGCAGTACTTC.

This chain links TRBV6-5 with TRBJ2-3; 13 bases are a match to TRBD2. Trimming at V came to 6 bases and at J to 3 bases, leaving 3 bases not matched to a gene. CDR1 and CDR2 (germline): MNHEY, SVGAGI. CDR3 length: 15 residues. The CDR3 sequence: CASRRTSGRTDTQYF. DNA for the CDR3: TGTGCCAGCAGACGGACTAGCGGGAGAACAGATACGCAGTATTTT.

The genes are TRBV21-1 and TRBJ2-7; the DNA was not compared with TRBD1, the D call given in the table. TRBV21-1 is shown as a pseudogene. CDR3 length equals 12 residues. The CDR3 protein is CASRRGLGEQYF. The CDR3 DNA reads TGTGCCAGCCGCAGGGGCCTGGGGGAGCAGTACTTC.

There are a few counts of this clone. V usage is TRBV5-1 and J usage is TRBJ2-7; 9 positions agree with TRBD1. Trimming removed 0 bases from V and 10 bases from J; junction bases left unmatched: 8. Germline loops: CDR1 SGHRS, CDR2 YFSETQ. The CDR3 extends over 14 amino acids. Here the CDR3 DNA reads TGCGCCAGCAGCTTGGACACCCGGGACAGGGAACAGTACTTC. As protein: CASSLDTRDREQYF.

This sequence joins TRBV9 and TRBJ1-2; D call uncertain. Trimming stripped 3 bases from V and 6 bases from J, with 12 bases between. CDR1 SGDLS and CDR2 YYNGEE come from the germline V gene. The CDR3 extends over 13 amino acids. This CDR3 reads CASSALGKHGYTF. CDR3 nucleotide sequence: TGTGCCAGCAGCGCCCTAGGGAAACATGGCTACACCTTC.

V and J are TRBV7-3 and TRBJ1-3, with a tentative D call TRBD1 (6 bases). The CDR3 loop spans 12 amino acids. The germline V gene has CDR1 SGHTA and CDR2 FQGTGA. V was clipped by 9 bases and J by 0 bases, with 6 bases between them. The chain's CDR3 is CARQGSGNTIYF. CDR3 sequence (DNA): TGTGCCAGACAGGGCTCTGGAAACACCATATATTTT.

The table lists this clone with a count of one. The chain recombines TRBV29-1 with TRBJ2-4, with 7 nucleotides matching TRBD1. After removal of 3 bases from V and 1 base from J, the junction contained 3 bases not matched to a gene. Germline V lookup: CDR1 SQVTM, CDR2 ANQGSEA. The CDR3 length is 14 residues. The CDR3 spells CSVDPTGAKNIQYF. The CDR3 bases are TGCAGCGTTGACCCGACAGGGGCCAAAAACATTCAGTACTTC.

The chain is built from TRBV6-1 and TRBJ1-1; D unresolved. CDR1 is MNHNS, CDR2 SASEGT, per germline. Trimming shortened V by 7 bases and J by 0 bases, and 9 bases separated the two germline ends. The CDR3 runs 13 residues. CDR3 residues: CASKNKLNTEAFF. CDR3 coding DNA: TGTGCCAGCAAAAACAAGCTGAACACTGAAGCTTTCTTT.

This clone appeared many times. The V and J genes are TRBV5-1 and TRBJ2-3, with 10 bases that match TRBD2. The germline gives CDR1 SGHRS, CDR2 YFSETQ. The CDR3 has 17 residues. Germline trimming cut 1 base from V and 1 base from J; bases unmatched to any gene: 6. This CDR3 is CASSLSRGLAGTDTQYF. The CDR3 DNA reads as TGCGCCAGCAGCTTGAGTCGAGGACTAGCGGGCACAGATACGCAGTATTTT.

CDR3 in amino acids: CASSLGGGENQPQHF. CDR3 coding DNA: TGTGCCAGCAGCTTAGGAGGGGGCGAGAATCAGCCCCAGCATTTT. J is TRBJ1-5 and V is TRBV5-8, with 7 nucleotides matching TRBD1. V was pared by 2 bases and J by 4 bases, with 6 bases of the junction left unmatched. The CDR3 covers 15 residues. Germline V gene data show CDR1 as SGHTS and CDR2 as YDEGEE.

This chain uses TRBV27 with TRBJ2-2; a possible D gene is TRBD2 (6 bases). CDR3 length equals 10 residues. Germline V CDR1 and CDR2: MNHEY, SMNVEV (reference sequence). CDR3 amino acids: CGGDTGELFF. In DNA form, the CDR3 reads TGTGGCGGGGACACCGGGGAGCTGTTTTTT.

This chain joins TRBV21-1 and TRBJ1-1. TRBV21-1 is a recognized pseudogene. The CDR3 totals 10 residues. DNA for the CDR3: TGTGCCAGCAGCAAAGTTTGGGCTTTCTTT. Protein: CASSKVWAFF.

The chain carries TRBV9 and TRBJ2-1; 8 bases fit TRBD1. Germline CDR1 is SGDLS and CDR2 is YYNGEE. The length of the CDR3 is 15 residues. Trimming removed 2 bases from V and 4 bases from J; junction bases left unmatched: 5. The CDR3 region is CASSVGRGLYNEQFF. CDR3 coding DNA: TGTGCCAGCAGCGTGGGCAGGGGGCTGTACAATGAGCAGTTCTTC.

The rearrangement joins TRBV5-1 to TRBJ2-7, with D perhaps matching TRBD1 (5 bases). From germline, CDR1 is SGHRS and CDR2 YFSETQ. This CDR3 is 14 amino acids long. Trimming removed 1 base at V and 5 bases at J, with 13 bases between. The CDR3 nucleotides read TGCGCCAGCAGCTTGACCCAGGGTATCCACGAGCAGTACTTC. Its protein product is CASSLTQGIHEQYF.

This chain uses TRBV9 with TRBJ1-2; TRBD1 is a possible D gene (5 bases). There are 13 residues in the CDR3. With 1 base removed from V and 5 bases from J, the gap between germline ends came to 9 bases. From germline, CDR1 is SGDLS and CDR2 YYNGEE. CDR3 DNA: TGTGCCAGCAGCGTACCGGGGGGGTATGGCTACACCTTC. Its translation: CASSVPGGYGYTF. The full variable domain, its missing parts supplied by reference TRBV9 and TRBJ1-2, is DSGVTQTPKHLITATGQRVTLRCSPRSGDLSVYWYQQSLDQGLQFLIQYYNGEERAKGNILERFSAQQFPDLHSELNLSSLELGDSALYFCASSVPGGYGYTFGSGTRLTVV.

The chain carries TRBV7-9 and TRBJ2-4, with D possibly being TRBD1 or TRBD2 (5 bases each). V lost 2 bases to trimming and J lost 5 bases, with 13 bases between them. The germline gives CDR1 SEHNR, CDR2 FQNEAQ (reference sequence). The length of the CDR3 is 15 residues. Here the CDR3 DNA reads TGTGCCAGCAGCTTAAATGGGGGTCGAGAAAACATTCAGTACTTC. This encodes CASSLNGGRENIQYF.

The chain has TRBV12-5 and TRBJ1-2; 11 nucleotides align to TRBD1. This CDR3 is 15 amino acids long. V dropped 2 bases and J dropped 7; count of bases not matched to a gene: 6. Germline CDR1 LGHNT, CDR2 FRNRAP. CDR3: CASGLTGTGGSGYTF. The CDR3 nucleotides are TGTGCTAGTGGTTTGACCGGGACAGGGGGGTCTGGCTACACCTTC.

The CDR3 region has the DNA TGTGCCAGCAGCTTGAGCCGGGCCTCGGCCTATGGCTACACCTTC. Amino acid sequence: CASSLSRASAYGYTF. The V and J genes are TRBV7-9 and TRBJ1-2; the D is unclear. The germline V and J ends were trimmed by 3 bases and 4 bases, with 15 bases remaining between them. The CDR3 extends over 15 amino acids. CDR1 and CDR2 (germline): SEHNR, FQNEAQ (reference sequence).

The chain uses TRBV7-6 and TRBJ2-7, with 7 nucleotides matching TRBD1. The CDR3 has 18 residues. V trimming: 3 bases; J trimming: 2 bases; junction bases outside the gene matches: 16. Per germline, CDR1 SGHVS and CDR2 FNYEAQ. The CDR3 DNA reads TGTGCCAGCAGCTTTCCACCCGTAACAGGGGTCTCACCCTACGAGCAGTACTTC. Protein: CASSFPPVTGVSPYEQYF.

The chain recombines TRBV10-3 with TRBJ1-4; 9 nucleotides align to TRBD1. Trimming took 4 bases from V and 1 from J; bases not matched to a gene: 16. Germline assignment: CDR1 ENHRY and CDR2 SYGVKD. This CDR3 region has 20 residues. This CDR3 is CAISAPPRGTGTLTNEKLFF. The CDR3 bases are TGTGCCATCAGTGCTCCCCCCCGCGGGACAGGGACCCTAACTAATGAAAAACTGTTTTTT.

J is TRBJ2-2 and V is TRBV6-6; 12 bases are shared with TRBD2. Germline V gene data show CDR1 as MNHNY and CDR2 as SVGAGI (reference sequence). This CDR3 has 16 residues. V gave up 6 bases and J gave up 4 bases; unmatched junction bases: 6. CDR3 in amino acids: CASSNLAGGPTGELFF. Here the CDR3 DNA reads TGTGCCAGCAGCAATCTAGCGGGGGGGCCCACCGGGGAGCTGTTTTTT.

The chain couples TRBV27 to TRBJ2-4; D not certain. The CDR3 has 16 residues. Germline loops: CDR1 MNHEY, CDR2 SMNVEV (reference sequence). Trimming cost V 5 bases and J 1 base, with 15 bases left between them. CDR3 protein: CASSPIPAYAKNIQYF. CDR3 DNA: TGTGCCAGCAGTCCCATCCCTGCCTACGCCAAAAACATTCAGTACTTC.

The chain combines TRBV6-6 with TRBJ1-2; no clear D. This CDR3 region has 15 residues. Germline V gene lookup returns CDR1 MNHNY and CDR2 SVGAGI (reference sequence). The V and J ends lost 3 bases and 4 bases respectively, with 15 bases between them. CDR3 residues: CASSYTGLPGYGYTF. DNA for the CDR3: TGTGCCAGCAGTTATACGGGCCTCCCCGGCTATGGCTACACCTTC.

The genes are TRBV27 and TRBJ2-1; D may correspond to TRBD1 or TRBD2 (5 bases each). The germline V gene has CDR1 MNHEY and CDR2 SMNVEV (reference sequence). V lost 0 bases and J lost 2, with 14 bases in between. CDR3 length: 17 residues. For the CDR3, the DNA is TGTGCCAGCAGTTTATCGCAGCGGAGGACAACCTACAATGAGCAGTTCTTC. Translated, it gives CASSLSQRRTTYNEQFF.

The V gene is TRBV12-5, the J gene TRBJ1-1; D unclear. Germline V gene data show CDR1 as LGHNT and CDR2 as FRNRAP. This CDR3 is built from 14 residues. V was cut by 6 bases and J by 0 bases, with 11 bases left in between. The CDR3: CASGPALMNTEAFF. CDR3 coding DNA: TGTGCTAGTGGGCCGGCCCTCATGAACACTGAAGCTTTCTTT.

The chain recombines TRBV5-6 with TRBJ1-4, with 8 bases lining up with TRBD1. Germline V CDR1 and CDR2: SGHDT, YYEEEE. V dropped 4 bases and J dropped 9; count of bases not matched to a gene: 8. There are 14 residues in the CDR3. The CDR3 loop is CASSVWTGLKKLFF. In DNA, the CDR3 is TGTGCCAGCAGCGTCTGGACAGGGCTGAAAAAACTGTTTTTT.

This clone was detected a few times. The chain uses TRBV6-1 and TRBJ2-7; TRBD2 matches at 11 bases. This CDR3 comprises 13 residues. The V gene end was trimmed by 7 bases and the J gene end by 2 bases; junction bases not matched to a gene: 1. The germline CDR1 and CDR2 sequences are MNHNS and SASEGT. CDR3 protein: CASKTSGAYEQYF. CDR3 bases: TGTGCCAGCAAGACTAGCGGGGCCTACGAGCAGTACTTC.

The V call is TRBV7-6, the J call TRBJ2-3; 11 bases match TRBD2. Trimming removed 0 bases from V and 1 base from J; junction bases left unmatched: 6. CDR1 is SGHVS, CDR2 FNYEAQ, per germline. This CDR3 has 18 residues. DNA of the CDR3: TGTGCCAGCAGCTTAGCGCTGACTAGCGGGGCACGCACAGATACGCAGTATTTT. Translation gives CASSLALTSGARTDTQYF.

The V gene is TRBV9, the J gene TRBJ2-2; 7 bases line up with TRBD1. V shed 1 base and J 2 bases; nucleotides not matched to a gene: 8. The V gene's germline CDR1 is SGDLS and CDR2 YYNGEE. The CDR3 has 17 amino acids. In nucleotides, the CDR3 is TGTGCCAGCAGCGTACCCCGAGACAGGGTAAACACCGGGGAGCTGTTTTTT. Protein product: CASSVPRDRVNTGELFF.